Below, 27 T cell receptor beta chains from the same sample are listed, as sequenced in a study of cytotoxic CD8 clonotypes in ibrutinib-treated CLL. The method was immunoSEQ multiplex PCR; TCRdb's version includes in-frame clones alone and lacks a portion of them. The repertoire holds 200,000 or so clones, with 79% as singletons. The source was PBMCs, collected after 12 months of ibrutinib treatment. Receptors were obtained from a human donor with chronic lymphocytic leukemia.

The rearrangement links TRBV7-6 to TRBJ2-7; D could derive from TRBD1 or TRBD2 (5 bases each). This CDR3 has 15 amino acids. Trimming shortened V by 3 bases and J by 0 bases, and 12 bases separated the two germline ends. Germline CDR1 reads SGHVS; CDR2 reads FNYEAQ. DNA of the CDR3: TGTGCCAGCAGCTTCTCGGACGGGACCTCCTACGAGCAGTACTTC. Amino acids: CASSFSDGTSYEQYF.

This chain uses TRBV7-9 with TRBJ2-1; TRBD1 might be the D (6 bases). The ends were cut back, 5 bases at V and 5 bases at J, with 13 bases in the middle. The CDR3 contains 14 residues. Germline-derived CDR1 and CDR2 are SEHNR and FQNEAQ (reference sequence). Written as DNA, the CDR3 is TGTGCCAGCAGCAGAAGGGGGTCTGACAATGAGCAGTTCTTC. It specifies CASSRRGSDNEQFF.

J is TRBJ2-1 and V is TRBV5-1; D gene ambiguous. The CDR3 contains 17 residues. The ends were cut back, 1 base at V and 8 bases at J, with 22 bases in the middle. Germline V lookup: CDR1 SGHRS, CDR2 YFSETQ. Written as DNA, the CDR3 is TGCGCCAGCAGCTTGTTGGGTTGGCTCCCCGACGTGTATGAGCAGTTCTTC. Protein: CASSLLGWLPDVYEQFF.

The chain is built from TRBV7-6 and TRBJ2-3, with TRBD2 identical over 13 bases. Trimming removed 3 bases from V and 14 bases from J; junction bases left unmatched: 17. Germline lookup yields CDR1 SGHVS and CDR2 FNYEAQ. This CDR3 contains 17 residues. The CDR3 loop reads CASSFRTSGSIPNPMYF. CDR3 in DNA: TGTGCCAGCAGCTTTCGGACTAGCGGGAGTATTCCCAACCCCATGTATTTT.

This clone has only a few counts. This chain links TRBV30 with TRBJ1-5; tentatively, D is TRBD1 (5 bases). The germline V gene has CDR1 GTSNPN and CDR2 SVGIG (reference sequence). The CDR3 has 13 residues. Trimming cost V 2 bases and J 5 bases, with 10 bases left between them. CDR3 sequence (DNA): TGTGCCTGGAGTACCGGGACCTATCAGCCCCAGCATTTT. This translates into CAWSTGTYQPQHF.

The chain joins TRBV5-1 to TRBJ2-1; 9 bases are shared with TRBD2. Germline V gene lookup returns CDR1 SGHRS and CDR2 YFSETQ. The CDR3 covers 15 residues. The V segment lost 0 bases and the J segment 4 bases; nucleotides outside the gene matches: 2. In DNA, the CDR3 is TGCGCCAGCAGCTTGGGGACTAGCGATTACAATGAGCAGTTCTTC. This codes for CASSLGTSDYNEQFF.

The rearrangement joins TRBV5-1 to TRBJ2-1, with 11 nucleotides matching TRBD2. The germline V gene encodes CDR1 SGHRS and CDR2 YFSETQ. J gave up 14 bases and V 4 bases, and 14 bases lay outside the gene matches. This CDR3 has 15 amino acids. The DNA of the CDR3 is TGCGCCAGCAGCAACTCTAGCGGGGGGCCAAGTTTGGAGTTCTTC. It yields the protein CASSNSSGGPSLEFF.

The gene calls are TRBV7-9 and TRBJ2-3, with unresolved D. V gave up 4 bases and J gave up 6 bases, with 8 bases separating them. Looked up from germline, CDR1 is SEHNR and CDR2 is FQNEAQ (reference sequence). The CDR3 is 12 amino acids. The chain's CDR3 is CASSWLGDTQYF. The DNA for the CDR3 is TGTGCCAGCAGCTGGTTAGGGGATACGCAGTATTTT.

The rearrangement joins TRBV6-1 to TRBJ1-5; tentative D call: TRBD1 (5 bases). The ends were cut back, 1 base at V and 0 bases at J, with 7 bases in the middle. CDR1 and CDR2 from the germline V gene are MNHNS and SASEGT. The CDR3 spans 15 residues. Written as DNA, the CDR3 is TGTGCCAGCAGTGAAGAGGGGTATAGCAATCAGCCCCAGCATTTT. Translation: CASSEEGYSNQPQHF.

In DNA, the CDR3 is TGTGCCAGCAGCCGAGATCCGGAGGGAAACACCATATATTTT. Protein: CASSRDPEGNTIYF. This chain joins TRBV5-4 and TRBJ1-3; D ambiguous. Trimming removed 4 bases at V and 4 bases at J, with 12 bases between. Germline V gene sequence: CDR1 SGHNT, CDR2 YYREEE (reference sequence). The CDR3 runs to 14 residues.

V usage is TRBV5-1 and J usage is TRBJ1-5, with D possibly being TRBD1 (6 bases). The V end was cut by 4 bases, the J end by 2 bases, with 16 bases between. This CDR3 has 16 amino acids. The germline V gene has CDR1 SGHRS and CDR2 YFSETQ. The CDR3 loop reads CASSLDGGAGNQPQHF. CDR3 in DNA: TGCGCCAGCAGCCTGGACGGGGGCGCGGGCAATCAGCCCCAGCATTTT.

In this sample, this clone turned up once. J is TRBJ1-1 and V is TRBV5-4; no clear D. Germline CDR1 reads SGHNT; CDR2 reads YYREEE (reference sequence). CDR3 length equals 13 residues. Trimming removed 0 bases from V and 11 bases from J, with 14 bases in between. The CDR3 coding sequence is TGTGCCAGCAGCTTGGAAGACCTCCGGTTGGCTTTCTTT. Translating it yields CASSLEDLRLAFF.

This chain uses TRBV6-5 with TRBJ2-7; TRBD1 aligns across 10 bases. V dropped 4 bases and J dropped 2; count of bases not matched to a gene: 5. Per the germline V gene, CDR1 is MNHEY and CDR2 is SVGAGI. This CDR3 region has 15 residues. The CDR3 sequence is CASSSSGTGAYEQYF. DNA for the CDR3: TGTGCCAGCAGTTCCTCCGGGACAGGGGCCTACGAGCAGTACTTC.

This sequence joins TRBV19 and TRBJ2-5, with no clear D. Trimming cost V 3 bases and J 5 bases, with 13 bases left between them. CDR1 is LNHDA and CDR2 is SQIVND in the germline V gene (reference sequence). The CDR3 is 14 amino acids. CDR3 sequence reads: CASSISGPAETQYF. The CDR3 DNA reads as TGTGCCAGTAGTATTTCCGGGCCTGCCGAGACCCAGTACTTC.

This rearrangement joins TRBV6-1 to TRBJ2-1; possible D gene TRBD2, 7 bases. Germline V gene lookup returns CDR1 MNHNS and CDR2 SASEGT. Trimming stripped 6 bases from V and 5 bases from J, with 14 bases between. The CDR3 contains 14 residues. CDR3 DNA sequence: TGTGCCAGCAGCCCGGGGGGCCGGAACAATGAGCAGTTCTTC. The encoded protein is CASSPGGRNNEQFF.

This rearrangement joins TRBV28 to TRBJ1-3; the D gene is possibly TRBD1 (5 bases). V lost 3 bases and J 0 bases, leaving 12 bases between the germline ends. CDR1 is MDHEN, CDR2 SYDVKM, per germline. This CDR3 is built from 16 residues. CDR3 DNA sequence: TGTGCCAGCAGTTTGACGCAGGGATCCTCTGGAAACACCATATATTTT. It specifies CASSLTQGSSGNTIYF.

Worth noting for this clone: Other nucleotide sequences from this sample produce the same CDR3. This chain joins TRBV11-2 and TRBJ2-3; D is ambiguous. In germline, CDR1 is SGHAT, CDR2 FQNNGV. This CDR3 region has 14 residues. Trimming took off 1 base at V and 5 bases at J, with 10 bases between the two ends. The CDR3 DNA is TGTGCCAGCAGCTTAGTGGGCCCCGGAGATACGCAGTATTTT. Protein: CASSLVGPGDTQYF. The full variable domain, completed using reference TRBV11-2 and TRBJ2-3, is EAGVAQSPRYKIIEKRQSVAFWCNPISGHATLYWYQQILGQGPKLLIQFQNNGVVDDSQLPKDRFSAERLKGVDSTLKIQPAKLEDSAVYLCASSLVGPGDTQYFGPGTRLTVL.

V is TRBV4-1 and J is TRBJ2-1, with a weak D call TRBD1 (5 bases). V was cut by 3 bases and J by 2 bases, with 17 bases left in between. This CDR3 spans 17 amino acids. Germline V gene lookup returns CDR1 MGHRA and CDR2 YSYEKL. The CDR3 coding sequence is TGCGCCAGCAGCCACACCCAGGGTTTTAGGACCTACAATGAGCAGTTCTTC. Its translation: CASSHTQGFRTYNEQFF.

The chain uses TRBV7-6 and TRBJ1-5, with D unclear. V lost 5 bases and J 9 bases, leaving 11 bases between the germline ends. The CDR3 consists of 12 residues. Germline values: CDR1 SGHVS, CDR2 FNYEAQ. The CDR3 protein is CASSRLDGPQHF. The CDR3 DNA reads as TGTGCCAGCAGCCGCCTCGACGGGCCCCAGCATTTT.

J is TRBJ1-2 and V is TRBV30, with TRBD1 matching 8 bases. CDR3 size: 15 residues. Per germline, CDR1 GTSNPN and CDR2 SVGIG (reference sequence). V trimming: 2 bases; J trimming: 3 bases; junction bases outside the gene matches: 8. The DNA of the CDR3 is TGTGCCTGGAGTCAAGCAGGGGGCCTGTACTATGGCTACACCTTC. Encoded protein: CAWSQAGGLYYGYTF.

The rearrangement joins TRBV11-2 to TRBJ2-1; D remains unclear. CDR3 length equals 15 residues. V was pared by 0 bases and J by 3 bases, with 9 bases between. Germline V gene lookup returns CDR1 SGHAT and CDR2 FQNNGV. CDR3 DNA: TGTGCCAGCAGCTTAGATCTAGTAAGCTACAATGAGCAGTTCTTC. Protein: CASSLDLVSYNEQFF.

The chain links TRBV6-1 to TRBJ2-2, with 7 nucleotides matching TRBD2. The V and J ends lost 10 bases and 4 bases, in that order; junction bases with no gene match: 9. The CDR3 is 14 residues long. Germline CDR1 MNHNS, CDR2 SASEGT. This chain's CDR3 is CATQSGAPTGELFF. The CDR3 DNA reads TGTGCCACCCAAAGCGGGGCACCCACCGGGGAGCTGTTTTTT.

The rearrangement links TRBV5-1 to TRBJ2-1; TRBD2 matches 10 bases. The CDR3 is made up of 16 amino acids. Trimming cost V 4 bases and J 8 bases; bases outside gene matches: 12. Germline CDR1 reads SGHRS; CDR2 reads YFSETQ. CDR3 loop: CASSPPVAGGGDEQFF. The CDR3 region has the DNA TGCGCCAGCAGCCCGCCGGTAGCGGGAGGAGGGGATGAGCAGTTCTTC.

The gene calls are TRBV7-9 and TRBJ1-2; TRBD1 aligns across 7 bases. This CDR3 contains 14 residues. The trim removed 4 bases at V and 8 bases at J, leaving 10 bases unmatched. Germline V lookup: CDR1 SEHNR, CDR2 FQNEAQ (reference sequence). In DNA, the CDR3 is TGTGCCAGCAGCTGGGACAGTCCTGGGCAGGGCTACACCTTC. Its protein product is CASSWDSPGQGYTF.

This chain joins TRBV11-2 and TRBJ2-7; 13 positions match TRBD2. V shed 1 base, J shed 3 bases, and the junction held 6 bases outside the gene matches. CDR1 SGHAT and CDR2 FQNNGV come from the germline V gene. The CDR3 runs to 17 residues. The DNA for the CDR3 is TGTGCCAGCAGCTTAGCCCCACTAGCGGGGGGGAACTACGAGCAGTACTTC. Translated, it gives CASSLAPLAGGNYEQYF.

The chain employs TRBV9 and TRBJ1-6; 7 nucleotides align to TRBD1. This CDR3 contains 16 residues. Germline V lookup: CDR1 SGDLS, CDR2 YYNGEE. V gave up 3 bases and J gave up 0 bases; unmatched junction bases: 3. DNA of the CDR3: TGTGCCAGCAGCGCGGGACAGCGCTCCTATAATTCACCCCTCCACTTT. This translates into CASSAGQRSYNSPLHF.

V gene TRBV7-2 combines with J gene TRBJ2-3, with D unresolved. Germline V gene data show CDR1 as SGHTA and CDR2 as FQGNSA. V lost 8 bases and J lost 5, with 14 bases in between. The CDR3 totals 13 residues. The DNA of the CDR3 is TGTGCCAGCGGACCTGGTCTATTAGATACGCAGTATTTT. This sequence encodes CASGPGLLDTQYF.